This T cell receptor beta chain derives from a study of long-term antiretroviral therapy in people with HIV. In the study overall: About a decade before 2015, the earliest samples were taken when ART was typically delayed. General study points: Diversity measured after ART increased yet remained under transplant donor controls. Collection spanned 2004 to 2017; ART regimens may be less effective than current ones.

Until DNA extraction, the samples held between 1-10 million cryopreserved PBMC. Researchers ran immunoSEQ v3.0 at survey level. The method was immunoSEQ multiplex PCR; TCRdb's version includes in-frame clones alone and lacks a portion of them. Among just over 35,000 clones listed, almost 85% were seen once. The CDR3 has 15 residues. Trimming took 6 bases from V and 8 from J; bases not matched to a gene: 8. The V gene's germline CDR1 is MDHEN and CDR2 SYDVKM. Comment on this clone: Its antigen is not known.

This receptor was identified in a man aged 18 to 35 with HIV. The sequenced sample was unsorted PBMCs, obtained 0.6 years after starting antiretroviral therapy. The chain has TRBV28 and TRBJ2-1; 12 nucleotides agree with TRBD2. The CDR3 sequence: CASRLLAGGKYEQFF. The CDR3 region has the DNA TGTGCCAGCAGACTCCTAGCGGGAGGGAAATATGAGCAGTTCTTC.